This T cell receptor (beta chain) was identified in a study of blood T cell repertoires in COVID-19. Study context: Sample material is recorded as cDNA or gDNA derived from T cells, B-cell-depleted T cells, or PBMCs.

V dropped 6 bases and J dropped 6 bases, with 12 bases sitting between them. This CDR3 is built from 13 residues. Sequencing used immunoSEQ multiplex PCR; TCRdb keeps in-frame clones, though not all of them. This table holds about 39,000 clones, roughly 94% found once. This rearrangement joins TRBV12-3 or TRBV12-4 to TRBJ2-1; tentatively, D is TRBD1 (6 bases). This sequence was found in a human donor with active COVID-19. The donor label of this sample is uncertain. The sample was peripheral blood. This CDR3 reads CASSQGRSNEQFF. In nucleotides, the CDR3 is TGTGCCAGCAGCCAGGGGCGCTCCAATGAGCAGTTCTTC.